This TCR beta chain was identified during a study of vaccination and CD4 T cells after COVID-19. Study-level information: The convalescent population consisted of six males and four females, two of whom were of Hispanic ethnicity.

Treatment specified: roughly 10-day PBMC culture with coronavirus spike peptide pools or control peptides (ViraFEST assay). The CDR3 consists of 15 residues. With 0 bases removed from V and 4 bases from J, the gap between germline ends came to 11 bases. Per germline, CDR1 SGHTA and CDR2 FQGNSA. This clonotype appeared a single time. The antigen is not known. The Oncomine TCR Beta short-read assay was what sequenced the DNA obtained from cultured CD4+ T cells. TCRdb called the PCR reads again in MiXCR, with one record for every CDR3 protein. The sample records roughly 9,300 distinct CDR3 sequences, roughly 60% being singletons.

The specimen sequenced was CD4+ T cells from blood, cultured in vitro. The TCR sequence derives from a human donor who had recovered from COVID-19. The genes are TRBV7-2 and TRBJ2-3, with D uncertain. The CDR3 loop is CASSLARGNPDTQYF. The CDR3 coding sequence is TGTGCCAGCAGCTTAGCGCGTGGCAACCCAGATACGCAGTATTTT.